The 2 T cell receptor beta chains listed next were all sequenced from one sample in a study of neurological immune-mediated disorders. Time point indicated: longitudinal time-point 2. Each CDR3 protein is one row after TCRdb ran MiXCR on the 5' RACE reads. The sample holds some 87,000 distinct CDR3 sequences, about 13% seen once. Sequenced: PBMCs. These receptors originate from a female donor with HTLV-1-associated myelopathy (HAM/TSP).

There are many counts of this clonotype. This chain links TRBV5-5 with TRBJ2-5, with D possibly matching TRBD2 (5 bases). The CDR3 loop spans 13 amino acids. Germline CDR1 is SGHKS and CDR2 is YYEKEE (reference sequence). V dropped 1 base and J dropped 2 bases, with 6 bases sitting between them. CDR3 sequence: CASSLPGQETQYF. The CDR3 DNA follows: TGTGCCAGCAGCTTGCCGGGACAAGAGACCCAGTACTTC.

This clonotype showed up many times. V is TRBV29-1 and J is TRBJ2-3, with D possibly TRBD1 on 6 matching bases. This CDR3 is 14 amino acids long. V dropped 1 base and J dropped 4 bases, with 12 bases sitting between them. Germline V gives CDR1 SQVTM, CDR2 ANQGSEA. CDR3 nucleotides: TGCAGCGTTGAAGGCAGGGGTGAGCCAGATACGCAGTATTTT. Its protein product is CSVEGRGEPDTQYF.